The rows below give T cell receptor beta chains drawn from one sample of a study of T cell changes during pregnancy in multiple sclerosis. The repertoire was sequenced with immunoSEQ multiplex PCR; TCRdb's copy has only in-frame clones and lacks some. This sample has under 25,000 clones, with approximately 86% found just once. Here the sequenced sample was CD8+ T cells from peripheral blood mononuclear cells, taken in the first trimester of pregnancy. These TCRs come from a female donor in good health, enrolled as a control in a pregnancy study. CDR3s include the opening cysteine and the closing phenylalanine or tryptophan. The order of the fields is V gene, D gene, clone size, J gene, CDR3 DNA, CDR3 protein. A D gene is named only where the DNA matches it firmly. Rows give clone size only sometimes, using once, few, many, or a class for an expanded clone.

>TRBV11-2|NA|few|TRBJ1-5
TGTGCCAGCAGCGCCGAGGCAGGGGCATATCAGCCCCAGCATTTT
CASSAEAGAYQPQHF
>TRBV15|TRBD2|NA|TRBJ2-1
TGTGCCACCAGCGGAACCGGGACTAGATACTACAATGAGCAGTTCTTC
CATSGTGTRYYNEQFF
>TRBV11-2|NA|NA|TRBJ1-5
TGTGCCAGCAGCTTAGATGGCAGCAATCAGCCCCAGCATTTT
CASSLDGSNQPQHF
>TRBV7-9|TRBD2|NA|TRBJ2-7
TGTGCCAGCAGCCCAAGACTAGCGGGAGGGGTCGGGTCGGCCTACGAGCAGTACTTC
CASSPRLAGGVGSAYEQYF
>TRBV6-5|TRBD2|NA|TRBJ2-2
TGTGCCAGCACCACGGGGAGGGTGGTTACCGGGGAGCTGTTTTTT
CASTTGRVVTGELFF
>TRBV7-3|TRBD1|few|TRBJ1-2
TGTGCCAGCAGCTCGACAGGGGGGTCCGATTATGGCTACACCTTC
CASSSTGGSDYGYTF
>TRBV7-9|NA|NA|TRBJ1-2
TGTGCCAGCAGCTCCGGTGGGCACTATGGCTACACCTTC
CASSSGGHYGYTF
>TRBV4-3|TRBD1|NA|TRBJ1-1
TGCGCCAGCAGCCAAGAAGTTAGTGTGGTTCAGGGGGTTTCTTTTACGACAGCTTTCTTT
CASSQEVSVVQGVSFTTAFF
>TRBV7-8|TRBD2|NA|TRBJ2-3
TGTGCCAGCAGCCTACCCTTGGGACTAGTTGTGCATACGCAGTATTTT
CASSLPLGLVVHTQYF
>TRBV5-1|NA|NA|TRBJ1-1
TGCGCCAGCAGCCTACGGGGGAATATAGCCTTTGACACTGAAGCTTTCTTT
CASSLRGNIAFDTEAFF
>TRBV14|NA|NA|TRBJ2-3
TGTGCCAGCAGCCAAGGGTATGGGCCTAGCACAGATACGCAGTATTTT
CASSQGYGPSTDTQYF
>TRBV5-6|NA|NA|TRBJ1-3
TGTGCCAGCAGCCCCGACAGTGGAAACACCATATATTTT
CASSPDSGNTIYF
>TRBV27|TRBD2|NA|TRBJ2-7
TGTGCCAGCAGTCCCGGGACTAGCGGCTACGAGCAGTACTTC
CASSPGTSGYEQYF
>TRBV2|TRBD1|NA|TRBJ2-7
TGTGCCAGCTTAGACCTTAGACAGGGGGTATCCTCGGAGCAGTACTTC
CASLDLRQGVSSEQYF
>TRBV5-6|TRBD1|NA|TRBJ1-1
TGTGCCAGCAGCTGGCAGGGGGCGACAACTGAAGCTTTCTTT
CASSWQGATTEAFF
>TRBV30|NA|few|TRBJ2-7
TGTGCCTGGAGTGAAGGGAGACTAGAAGCCTACGAGCAGTACTTC
CAWSEGRLEAYEQYF
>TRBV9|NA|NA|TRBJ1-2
TGTGCCAGCAGCGCCGGACAGAATGGCTATGGCTACACCTTC
CASSAGQNGYGYTF
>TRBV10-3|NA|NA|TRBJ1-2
TGTGCCATCGCGGCTGAGACAGCAGGCTATGGCTACACCTTC
CAIAAETAGYGYTF
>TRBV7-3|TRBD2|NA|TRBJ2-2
TGTGCCAGCAGCTCCACCCCCCGTAGCGGGAGGGGCACCGGGGAGCTGTTTTTT
CASSSTPRSGRGTGELFF
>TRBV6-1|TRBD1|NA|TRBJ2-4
TGTGCCAGCAGTGAAGCCGAGGACAGGGCTTGGTACATTCAGTACTTC
CASSEAEDRAWYIQYF
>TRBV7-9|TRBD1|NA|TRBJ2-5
TGTGCCAGCAGCTTAGTGGGGACAGGGGAAAAAGAGACCCAGTACTTC
CASSLVGTGEKETQYF
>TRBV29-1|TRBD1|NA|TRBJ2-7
TGCAGCGTTGAATTGGGACAGGGAACTTACGAGCAGTACTTC
CSVELGQGTYEQYF
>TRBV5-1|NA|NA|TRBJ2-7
TGCGCCAGCAGCCCGGGTGGGTACGAGCAGTACTTC
CASSPGGYEQYF
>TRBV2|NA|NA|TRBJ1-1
TGTGCCAGCAGAGGGGGGGGGTACACTGAAGCTTTCTTT
CASRGGGYTEAFF
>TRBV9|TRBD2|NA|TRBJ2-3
TGTGCCAGCAGCGGATCTAGCGGGGGGGCATCAGATACGCAGTATTTT
CASSGSSGGASDTQYF
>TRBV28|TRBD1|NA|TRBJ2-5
TGTGCCAGTAGCGATAGGGGACAGGCTCAAGAGACCCAGTACTTC
CASSDRGQAQETQYF
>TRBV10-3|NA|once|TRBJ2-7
TGTGCCATCAGGGGGCAAAGCTCCTACGAGCAGTACTTC
CAIRGQSSYEQYF
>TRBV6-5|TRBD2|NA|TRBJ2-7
TGTGCCAGCGGAATTAGCGGGGACTACGAGCAGTACTTC
CASGISGDYEQYF
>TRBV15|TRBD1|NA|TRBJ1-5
TGTGCCACCAGCAGGGGACAGGACCTTTTGGAGCCCCAGCATTTT
CATSRGQDLLEPQHF
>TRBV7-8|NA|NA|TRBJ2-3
TGTGCCAGCAGCTTAGCGGGGAGCGGCCGGGCAGATACGCAGTATTTT
CASSLAGSGRADTQYF
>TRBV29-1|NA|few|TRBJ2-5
TGCAGCGTTGAGGGAGGCAGTTCCCAAGAGACCCAGTACTTC
CSVEGGSSQETQYF
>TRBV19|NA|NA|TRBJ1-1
TGTGCCAGTGGGAGAAGGACTGAAGCTTTCTTT
CASGRRTEAFF
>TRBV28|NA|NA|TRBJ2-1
TGTGCCAGCAGTCTACTAAGCTCCTACAATGAGCAGTTCTTC
CASSLLSSYNEQFF
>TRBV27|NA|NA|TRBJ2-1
TGTGCCAGCAGTTCCGGAGGGGTGCAGTTCTTC
CASSSGGVQFF
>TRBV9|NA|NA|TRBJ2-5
TGTGCCAGCACTGGACAGTACCAAGAGACCCAGTACTTC
CASTGQYQETQYF
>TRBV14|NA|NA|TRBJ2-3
TGTGCCAGCAGCCAAGGTTTATGGTTGCGGGACAGCGACACAGATACGCAGTATTTT
CASSQGLWLRDSDTDTQYF
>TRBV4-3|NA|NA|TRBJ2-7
TGCGCCAGCAGCCAAGATTTTAGCATCTATAACTACGAGCAGTACTTC
CASSQDFSIYNYEQYF
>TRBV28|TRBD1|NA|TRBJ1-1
TGTGCCAGCATTCTACAGGGGGCGCGGGGGGACACTGAAGCTTTCTTT
CASILQGARGDTEAFF
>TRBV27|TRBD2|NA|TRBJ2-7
TGTGCCAGCACATCACTAGCGGGGGGCCTATTCCTAGGGGAGCAGTACTTC
CASTSLAGGLFLGEQYF
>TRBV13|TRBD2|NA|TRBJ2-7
TGTGCCAGCAGCTTTGGGACTACGTACGAGCAGTACTTC
CASSFGTTYEQYF
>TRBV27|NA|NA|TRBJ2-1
TGTGCCAGCAGTCAAAGCAATCTAGCTAATGAGCAGTTCTTC
CASSQSNLANEQFF
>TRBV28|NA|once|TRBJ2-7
TGTGCCAGCAGTTTACGAGTCTACTACGAGCAGTACTTC
CASSLRVYYEQYF
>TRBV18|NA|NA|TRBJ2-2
TGTGCCAGCTCACCACCTATAGACACCGGGGAGCTGTTTTTT
CASSPPIDTGELFF
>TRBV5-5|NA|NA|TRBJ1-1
TGTGCCAGCACGGGAGGGGTAATCACTGAAGCTTTCTTT
CASTGGVITEAFF
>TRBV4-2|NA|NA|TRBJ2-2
TGTGCCAGCAGCCAAGCGGCGGGACAGCTCAACACCGGGGAGCTGTTTTTT
CASSQAAGQLNTGELFF
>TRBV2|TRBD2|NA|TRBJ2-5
TGTGCCAGCGCTAGCGGGGGATCGGAGACCCAGTACTTC
CASASGGSETQYF
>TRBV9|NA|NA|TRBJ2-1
TGTGCCAGCAGTCTCGGGAGCAATGAGCAGTTCTTC
CASSLGSNEQFF
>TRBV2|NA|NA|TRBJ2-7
TGTGCCAGCAGTGAACCGGGAAACGAGCAGTACTTC
CASSEPGNEQYF
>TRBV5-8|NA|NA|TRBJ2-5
TGTGCCAGCAGCTTGGGACAGGACTTACAAGAGACCCAGTACTTC
CASSLGQDLQETQYF
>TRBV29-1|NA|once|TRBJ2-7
TGCAGCGTTATATCGCAGGGGGGATCCTACGAGCAGTACTTC
CSVISQGGSYEQYF
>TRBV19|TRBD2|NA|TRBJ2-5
TGTGCCAGTAGTATAGGGATAGCGGGAGTAGCGGAGACCCAGTACTTC
CASSIGIAGVAETQYF
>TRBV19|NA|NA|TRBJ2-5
TGTGCCAGTAGTATATTGCGGGCCAGCCCAGAGACCCAGTACTTC
CASSILRASPETQYF
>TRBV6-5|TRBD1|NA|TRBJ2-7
TGTGCCAGCAGTTTCGGACAGGGGTCCTACGAGCAGTACTTC
CASSFGQGSYEQYF
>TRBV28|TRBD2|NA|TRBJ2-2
TGTGCCAGCAGGCGGGAGGGAAGACCCGGGGAGCTGTTTTTT
CASRREGRPGELFF